A selection of T cell receptor beta chains follows, all from one sample in a study of post-analysis software for immune sequencing data. One entry per CDR3 protein, called by TCRdb with MiXCR from the PCR reads. Among roughly 540,000 distinct CDR3 sequences, roughly 34% were seen once, and the ten largest hold 4.5% to 7.5%. The sample comprised blood. These TCRs come from a girl aged 2-17 years with multiple sclerosis. CDR3s include the opening cysteine and the closing phenylalanine or tryptophan. A D gene is named only where the DNA matches it firmly. A row's size may be missing; if present it is once, few, many or a size class.

TRBV7-3	.	TRBJ2-3	.	CASSLMAGPLDTQYF	TGTGCCAGCAGCTTAATGGCGGGGCCATTAGATACGCAGTATTTT
TRBV27	.	TRBJ2-1	.	CASSLMVAEMNEQFF	TGTGCCAGCAGTTTAATGGTGGCGGAAATGAATGAGCAGTTCTTC
TRBV29-1	few	TRBJ1-2	.	CSVESGANGYTF	TGCAGCGTTGAATCGGGGGCGAATGGCTACACCTTC
TRBV20-1	.	TRBJ2-1	TRBD1	CSARLGQGGYNEQFF	TGCAGTGCTAGACTGGGACAGGGGGGATACAATGAGCAGTTCTTC
TRBV10-3	.	TRBJ2-3	.	CAIGESKEVTDTQYF	TGTGCCATCGGTGAGTCGAAGGAGGTCACAGATACGCAGTATTTT
TRBV9	few	TRBJ2-1	TRBD2	CASSPRLAGPYNEQFF	TGTGCCAGCAGCCCACGACTAGCGGGGCCGTACAATGAGCAGTTCTTC
TRBV6-6	.	TRBJ1-1	TRBD1	CASSYSATGEAEAFF	TGTGCCAGCAGTTACTCCGCGACAGGGGAGGCTGAAGCTTTCTTT
TRBV5-1	.	TRBJ1-2	TRBD1	CASSSQGAYGYTF	TGCGCCAGCAGCTCACAGGGGGCCTATGGCTACACCTTC
TRBV20-1	few	TRBJ1-5	.	CSARDLRGTGHQPQHF	TGCAGTGCTAGAGATTTAAGGGGTACGGGCCATCAGCCCCAGCATTTT
TRBV9	many	TRBJ1-5	.	CASSEGGNQPQHF	TGTGCCAGCAGCGAGGGTGGCAATCAGCCCCAGCATTTT
TRBV20-1	.	TRBJ1-2	.	CSASIGYGYTF	TGCAGTGCTAGCATCGGTTATGGCTACACCTTC
TRBV24-1	.	TRBJ2-1	.	CATSDYRTREQFF	TGTGCCACCAGTGATTACAGGACAAGGGAGCAGTTCTTC
TRBV9	few	TRBJ2-3	TRBD2	CASSVVPGGTGDTQYF	TGTGCCAGCAGCGTAGTTCCCGGGGGGACGGGGGATACGCAGTATTTT
TRBV11-2	few	TRBJ1-2	.	CASSALNNYGYTF	TGTGCCAGCAGCGCCCTAAATAACTATGGCTACACCTTC
TRBV12-3/TRBV12-4	.	TRBJ1-5	.	CASSLFVDNQPQHF	TGTGCCAGCAGTTTATTCGTAGACAATCAGCCCCAGCATTTT
TRBV7-2	.	TRBJ1-2	TRBD1	CASSLGQGFGYTF	TGTGCCAGCAGCTTAGGACAGGGGTTTGGCTACACCTTC
TRBV12-3/TRBV12-4	.	TRBJ1-4	TRBD1	CASSPRGTGGNDEKLFF	TGTGCCAGCAGTCCCCGAGGGACAGGGGGCAACGATGAAAAACTGTTTTTT
TRBV11-2	.	TRBJ2-2	TRBD1	CASSYIPAGTGTGELFF	TGTGCCAGCAGCTACATTCCCGCCGGGACAGGGACCGGGGAGCTGTTTTTT
TRBV27	.	TRBJ1-2	.	CASTTSQGGYTF	TGTGCCAGCACCACCTCCCAAGGCGGCTACACCTTC
TRBV13	.	TRBJ1-4	.	CASSLVRGGPATNEKLFF	TGTGCCAGCAGCTTAGTCCGGGGAGGCCCTGCAACTAATGAAAAACTGTTTTTT
TRBV12-3/TRBV12-4	few	TRBJ2-5	TRBD1	CASTPRQGAGTQYF	TGTGCCAGCACCCCTAGACAGGGGGCGGGGACCCAGTACTTC
TRBV12-3/TRBV12-4	.	TRBJ2-2	TRBD2	CASSQGLAGSRELFF	TGTGCCAGCAGCCAAGGACTAGCGGGGTCCAGGGAGCTGTTTTTT